Below are 23 T cell receptor beta chains sequenced from a single sample in a study of shared clonotypes between healthy human individuals. The table came from immunoSEQ multiplex PCR; TCRdb's copy has only in-frame clones and leaves some out. Among over 850,000 clones listed, around 78% were seen once. Sequencing was carried out using memory CD4+ T cells from PBMCs. Subset in this sample: CD45RA-negative fraction. These receptors all come from a man aged 18 to 35 in good health. Some clones in this sample may be carry-over from other donors' samples.

This chain uses TRBV7-9 with TRBJ2-3; D is undetermined. Germline V gene sequence: CDR1 SEHNR, CDR2 FQNEAQ (reference sequence). The CDR3 totals 12 residues. The V gene lost 1 base and the J gene lost 5 bases, with 4 bases spanning the gap. In nucleotides, the CDR3 is TGTGCCAGCAGCTTAGAGGTAGATACGCAGTATTTT. Protein sequence: CASSLEVDTQYF.

The chain joins TRBV15 to TRBJ2-2; tentatively, D is TRBD2 (6 bases). Germline CDR1 and CDR2: LNHNV and YYDKDF (reference sequence). This CDR3 contains 16 residues. Trimming cost V 3 bases and J 6 bases, with 17 bases left between them. This chain's CDR3 is CATSRVQWEASGELFF. The DNA of the CDR3 is TGTGCCACCAGCAGGGTCCAGTGGGAGGCTTCCGGGGAGCTGTTTTTT.

This chain connects TRBV4-3 to TRBJ1-2, with unresolved D. Trimming shortened V by 0 bases and J by 7 bases, and 12 bases separated the two germline ends. CDR1 is LGHNA, CDR2 YSLEER, per germline. The CDR3 covers 14 residues. The CDR3: CASSQDGDRGGYTF. CDR3 bases: TGCGCCAGCAGCCAAGATGGGGATCGAGGTGGCTACACCTTC.

V and J are TRBV7-8 and TRBJ1-1, with 9 bases lining up with TRBD1. The V and J ends lost 5 bases and 1 base, in that order; junction bases with no gene match: 11. CDR3 length equals 17 residues. Looked up from germline, CDR1 is SGHVS and CDR2 is FQNEAQ. The CDR3 DNA reads as TGTGCCAGCAGCCTAACAATTACAGGGGGCCGGAACACTGAAGCTTTCTTT. Protein: CASSLTITGGRNTEAFF.

In the case of this clone: A read error is possible here, since a much larger clone lies one base away. This chain uses TRBV19 with TRBJ2-1; no firm D call. Trimming pared 6 bases from V and 3 bases from J, leaving 3 bases between. This CDR3 region has 11 residues. Germline assignment: CDR1 LNHDA and CDR2 SQIVND (reference sequence). The CDR3 sequence: CASRDYNEQFF. The CDR3 region has the DNA TGTGCCAGTAGGGACTACAATGAGCAGTTCTTC.

This clone appeared a few times. Other DNA sequences in this sample translate to the same CDR3. The V gene is TRBV29-1, the J gene TRBJ2-5; D possibly corresponds to TRBD2 (7 bases). There are 12 residues in the CDR3. Between the trimmed V and J ends, which lost 3 bases and 5 bases, there was a span of 10 bases. CDR1 is SQVTM and CDR2 is ANQGSEA in the germline V gene. The CDR3 protein is CSVDRGGETQYF. In nucleotides, the CDR3 is TGCAGCGTTGACAGGGGAGGGGAGACCCAGTACTTC.

The table lists this clone with a few counts. The chain uses TRBV21-1 and TRBJ1-2. TRBV21-1 counts as a pseudogene. The CDR3 has 15 residues. Written as DNA, the CDR3 is TGTGCCAGCAGCTTCCTAGGGAATACTAACTATGGCTACACCTTC. Translated, it gives CASSFLGNTNYGYTF.

This clone was recorded only once. This chain joins TRBV2 and TRBJ2-6; no clear D gene. Deletions cut 1 base from V and 0 bases from J, with 7 bases between. CDR1 SNHLY and CDR2 FYNNEI come from the germline V gene. The CDR3 has 16 residues. The CDR3 bases are TGTGCCAGCAGTGAAGGTCGGCTCTCTGGGGCCAACGTCCTGACTTTC. Protein product: CASSEGRLSGANVLTF.

The gene calls are TRBV7-3 and TRBJ2-3, with 12 bases aligning to TRBD2. The CDR3 extends over 15 amino acids. CDR1 and CDR2 (germline): SGHTA, FQGTGA. J was trimmed by 5 bases and V by 5 bases; bases with no gene match: 5. The CDR3 spells CASSPLAGGQDTQYF. The DNA of the CDR3 is TGTGCCAGCAGCCCACTAGCGGGAGGCCAAGATACGCAGTATTTT.

Regarding this clone: The same CDR3 is also encoded by other DNA sequences in this sample. V usage is TRBV7-9 and J usage is TRBJ2-1, with 12 bases matching TRBD2. Trimming removed 5 bases from V and 7 bases from J; junction bases left unmatched: 6. The CDR3 consists of 15 residues. The germline V gene has CDR1 SEHNR and CDR2 FQNEAQ (reference sequence). This CDR3 is CASSPGLAGSNEQFF. In DNA, the CDR3 is TGTGCCAGCAGCCCCGGACTAGCGGGATCGAATGAGCAGTTCTTC.

This chain connects TRBV5-1 to TRBJ2-5; possibly TRBD1 for D (7 bases). The CDR3 runs to 15 residues. Trimming stripped 4 bases from V and 4 bases from J, with 17 bases between. The V gene's germline CDR1 is SGHRS and CDR2 YFSETQ. In nucleotides, the CDR3 is TGCGCCAGCAGCACGGGAGACAGGGCTGGAGAGACCCAGTACTTC. Translated: CASSTGDRAGETQYF.

In its sample, this clone was seen a few times. The chain carries TRBV9 and TRBJ1-1; D unresolved. V dropped 0 bases and J dropped 0 bases, with 9 bases sitting between them. This CDR3 contains 15 residues. Germline V gene data show CDR1 as SGDLS and CDR2 as YYNGEE. The CDR3 reads CASSVAGSLNTEAFF. CDR3 DNA: TGTGCCAGCAGCGTAGCGGGCAGTTTGAACACTGAAGCTTTCTTT.

This chain links TRBV5-1 with TRBJ1-2; D uncertain. Germline loops: CDR1 SGHRS, CDR2 YFSETQ. V shed 0 bases and J shed 8 bases, with 14 bases lying between them. The CDR3 totals 14 residues. The CDR3 is CASSLASQSLGYTF. In DNA, the CDR3 is TGCGCCAGCAGCTTGGCCAGCCAGTCATTGGGCTACACCTTC.

Regarding this clone: Other DNA sequences in the same sample also yield this CDR3. This chain joins TRBV7-9 and TRBJ1-5; D unclear. The V gene's germline CDR1 is SEHNR and CDR2 FQNEAQ (reference sequence). Trimming cost V 1 base and J 7 bases, with 11 bases left between them. The CDR3 consists of 14 residues. The CDR3 region has the DNA TGTGCCAGCAGCTTAGAAGGGCGTGGGCAGCCCCAGCATTTT. The encoded protein is CASSLEGRGQPQHF. The full variable domain, rest sourced from reference TRBV7-9 and TRBJ1-5, is DTGVSQNPRHKITKRGQNVTFRCDPISEHNRLYWYRQTLGQGPEFLTYFQNEAQLEKSRLLSDRFSAERPKGSFSTLEIQRTEQGDSAMYLCASSLEGRGQPQHFGDGTRLSIL.

The V gene is TRBV18, the J gene TRBJ1-1; D may be TRBD1 (5 bases). The CDR3 is 17 amino acids. V lost 3 bases to trimming and J lost 0 bases, with 17 bases between them. Germline CDR1 reads KGHSH; CDR2 reads LQKENI. The CDR3 nucleotides read TGTGCCAGCTCACCCGACAGTTCAGGTCCCCTGAACACTGAAGCTTTCTTT. This sequence encodes CASSPDSSGPLNTEAFF. The entire variable domain, with the rest obtained from reference TRBV18 and TRBJ1-1, is as follows: NAGVMQNPRHLVRRRGQEARLRCSPMKGHSHVYWYRQLPEEGLKFMVYLQKENIIDESGMPKERFSAEFPKEGPSILRIQQVVRGDSAAYFCASSPDSSGPLNTEAFFGQGTRLTVV.

The J gene is TRBJ2-7, the V gene TRBV11-1; D is uncertain. Germline loops: CDR1 SGHAT, CDR2 FQDESV (reference sequence). This CDR3 spans 15 amino acids. V was clipped by 0 bases and J by 0 bases, with 9 bases between them. The CDR3 reads CASSLASGLSYEQYF. The CDR3 coding sequence is TGTGCCAGCAGCTTAGCGTCGGGCCTCTCCTACGAGCAGTACTTC. Full variable domain (remainder filled in from reference TRBV11-1 and TRBJ2-7): EAEVAQSPRYKITEKSQAVAFWCDPISGHATLYWYRQILGQGPELLVQFQDESVVDDSQLPKDRFSAERLKGVDSTLKIQPAELGDSAMYLCASSLASGLSYEQYFGPGTRLTVT.

J is TRBJ1-5 and V is TRBV30; D gene unclear. Trimming took off 3 bases at V and 0 bases at J, with 9 bases between the two ends. This CDR3 is 14 amino acids long. CDR1 GTSNPN and CDR2 SVGIG come from the germline V gene (reference sequence). This chain's CDR3 is CAWRPPYSNQPQHF. CDR3 sequence (DNA): TGTGCCTGGAGGCCCCCGTATAGCAATCAGCCCCAGCATTTT.

The V and J genes are TRBV6-5 and TRBJ2-5; TRBD2 might be the D (6 bases). CDR1 and CDR2 from the germline V gene are MNHEY and SVGAGI. The CDR3 has 14 amino acids. V lost 11 bases, J lost 7 bases, and 23 bases lay in between. CDR3 residues: CAARGPGEGGTQYF. The CDR3 coding sequence is TGTGCCGCTCGGGGTCCGGGAGAGGGAGGGACCCAGTACTTC.

The chain carries TRBV6-5 and TRBJ2-5, with TRBD2 identical over 8 bases. This CDR3 has 11 amino acids. CDR1 MNHEY and CDR2 SVGAGI come from the germline V gene. Unmatched junction bases numbered 3, after V lost 7 bases and J lost 8 bases. This CDR3 reads CASIAGNTQYF. CDR3 coding DNA: TGTGCCAGCATAGCGGGGAATACCCAGTACTTC.

This sequence joins TRBV7-3 and TRBJ2-1, with D perhaps TRBD1 or TRBD2 (5 bases each). The CDR3 covers 16 residues. The V and J ends lost 6 bases and 4 bases respectively, with 19 bases between them. Germline lookup yields CDR1 SGHTA and CDR2 FQGTGA. CDR3 protein: CASSPSAGTVYNEQFF. As DNA, the CDR3 is TGTGCCAGCAGTCCGTCTGCCGGGACGGTATACAATGAGCAGTTCTTC.

This clone was observed many times. This chain uses TRBV7-9 with TRBJ1-5, with 8 bases aligning to TRBD1. Germline CDR1 and CDR2: SEHNR and FQNEAQ (reference sequence). Trimming cost V 6 bases and J 8 bases; bases outside gene matches: 9. The CDR3 length is 14 residues. CDR3 amino acids: CASSRGQGGKPQHF. The CDR3 DNA follows: TGTGCCAGCAGTCGTGGACAGGGAGGGAAGCCCCAGCATTTT.

The chain carries TRBV27 and TRBJ2-5, with TRBD2 matching over 13 bases. CDR3 size: 15 residues. Germline values: CDR1 MNHEY, CDR2 SMNVEV (reference sequence). V was pared by 5 bases and J by 7 bases, with 7 bases of the junction left unmatched. The CDR3 spells CASSTRLAGGGTQYF. CDR3 bases: TGTGCCAGCAGTACCCGACTAGCGGGAGGCGGGACCCAGTACTTC.

V usage is TRBV5-4 and J usage is TRBJ2-2; D call uncertain. Germline-derived CDR1 and CDR2 are SGHNT and YYREEE (reference sequence). The CDR3 covers 16 residues. Trimming removed 4 bases at V and 6 bases at J, with 19 bases between. CDR3 in amino acids: CASSLISSRIPGELFF. CDR3 DNA sequence: TGTGCCAGCAGCCTAATTTCATCTCGGATCCCCGGGGAGCTGTTTTTT.